These 10 T cell receptor beta chains share one sample of origin, sequenced in a study of blood T cell repertoires in COVID-19. Using immunoSEQ multiplex PCR, the repertoire was profiled, and TCRdb retains in-frame clones only, with some absent. The sample yields about 400,000 clones, roughly 91% seen once. The sample consisted of PBMCs or T cells enriched from blood (not recorded which). Receptor source: a woman aged 25 to 39 who had recovered from COVID-19.

The chain joins TRBV19 to TRBJ2-6; no clear D. Germline V gene lookup returns CDR1 LNHDA and CDR2 SQIVND (reference sequence). The CDR3 contains 16 residues. V was shortened by 2 bases and J by 0 bases, with 8 bases between the two germline ends. The CDR3 DNA reads as TGTGCCAGTAGTATAACAGTCCTCTCTGGGGCCAACGTCCTGACTTTC. Its protein product is CASSITVLSGANVLTF.

This chain joins TRBV7-8 and TRBJ2-1; 8 nucleotides match TRBD2. CDR3 length: 17 residues. The V and J ends lost 1 base and 10 bases, in that order; junction bases with no gene match: 15. Germline loops: CDR1 SGHVS, CDR2 FQNEAQ. The CDR3, as DNA: TGTGCCAGCAGCTTAGTACCGAGACAGAGCGGGAGTGGGGAGCAGTTCTTC. This codes for CASSLVPRQSGSGEQFF.

V is TRBV28 and J is TRBJ1-2; 10 nucleotides align to TRBD1. The germline V gene has CDR1 MDHEN and CDR2 SYDVKM. Trimming at V came to 3 bases and at J to 5 bases, leaving 6 bases not matched to a gene. The CDR3 is made up of 15 amino acids. The CDR3 DNA is TGTGCCAGCAGTTTGCCGGACAGGGGGATTTATGGCTACACCTTC. This encodes CASSLPDRGIYGYTF.

This clone has more than one count but fewer than ten. The V gene is TRBV28, the J gene TRBJ2-7; 9 bases are shared with TRBD1. Per germline, CDR1 MDHEN and CDR2 SYDVKM. V lost 7 bases, J lost 1 base, and 8 bases stayed unmatched. The CDR3 sequence is 15 residues long. Here the CDR3 reads CASINPTGGSYEQYF. DNA of the CDR3: TGTGCCAGCATCAACCCGACAGGGGGGTCCTACGAGCAGTACTTC.

The V call is TRBV7-6, the J call TRBJ2-7, with TRBD1 matching over 8 bases. The CDR3 covers 14 residues. Germline V gene sequence: CDR1 SGHVS, CDR2 FNYEAQ. After removal of 5 bases from V and 7 bases from J, the junction contained 10 bases not matched to a gene. The CDR3 spells CASSPRTGRWEQYF. In DNA, the CDR3 is TGTGCCAGCAGCCCTAGGACAGGGCGATGGGAGCAGTACTTC.

The chain carries TRBV7-6 and TRBJ2-1; D remains unclear. The germline gives CDR1 SGHVS, CDR2 FNYEAQ. V lost 1 base and J 6 bases, leaving 13 bases between the germline ends. This CDR3 has 15 amino acids. The DNA for the CDR3 is TGTGCCAGCAGCTTAGTTTCTGGCCCCGCCAATGAGCAGTTCTTC. The encoded protein is CASSLVSGPANEQFF.

This chain joins TRBV9 and TRBJ2-1; D gene ambiguous. The V end was cut by 3 bases, the J end by 10 bases, with 20 bases between. Germline V CDR1 and CDR2: SGDLS, YYNGEE. There are 15 residues in the CDR3. The CDR3 loop is CASSGRLNTDPEQFF. The CDR3 bases are TGTGCCAGCAGCGGACGACTCAATACCGACCCGGAGCAGTTCTTC. Variable domain in full (rest from reference TRBV9 and TRBJ2-1): DSGVTQTPKHLITATGQRVTLRCSPRSGDLSVYWYQQSLDQGLQFLIQYYNGEERAKGNILERFSAQQFPDLHSELNLSSLELGDSALYFCASSGRLNTDPEQFFGPGTRLTVL.

The chain has TRBV5-6 and TRBJ2-1, with 9 nucleotides matching TRBD2. CDR3 length equals 15 residues. The V gene end was trimmed by 2 bases and the J gene end by 10 bases; junction bases not matched to a gene: 10. Germline V gene lookup returns CDR1 SGHDT and CDR2 YYEEEE. The CDR3 protein is CASSFVRGRGEEQFF. For the CDR3, the DNA is TGTGCCAGCAGCTTTGTTCGCGGGAGGGGCGAAGAGCAGTTCTTC.

Comments on this clone: The sample carries other DNA sequences with the same CDR3. The chain joins TRBV5-1 to TRBJ2-2; D gene unclear. The CDR3 totals 13 residues. The V and J ends lost 0 bases and 5 bases respectively, with 5 bases between them. CDR1 is SGHRS and CDR2 is YFSETQ in the germline V gene. In DNA form, the CDR3 reads TGCGCCAGCAGCTTGGCCAGGACCGGGGAGCTGTTTTTT. As protein: CASSLARTGELFF.

V is TRBV28 and J is TRBJ2-7; unclear D gene. Deletions cut 6 bases from V and 2 bases from J, with 8 bases between. CDR1 MDHEN and CDR2 SYDVKM come from the germline V gene. The CDR3 covers 12 residues. CDR3 residues: CASRTDPYEQYF. Written as DNA, the CDR3 is TGTGCCAGCAGAACAGATCCCTACGAGCAGTACTTC.